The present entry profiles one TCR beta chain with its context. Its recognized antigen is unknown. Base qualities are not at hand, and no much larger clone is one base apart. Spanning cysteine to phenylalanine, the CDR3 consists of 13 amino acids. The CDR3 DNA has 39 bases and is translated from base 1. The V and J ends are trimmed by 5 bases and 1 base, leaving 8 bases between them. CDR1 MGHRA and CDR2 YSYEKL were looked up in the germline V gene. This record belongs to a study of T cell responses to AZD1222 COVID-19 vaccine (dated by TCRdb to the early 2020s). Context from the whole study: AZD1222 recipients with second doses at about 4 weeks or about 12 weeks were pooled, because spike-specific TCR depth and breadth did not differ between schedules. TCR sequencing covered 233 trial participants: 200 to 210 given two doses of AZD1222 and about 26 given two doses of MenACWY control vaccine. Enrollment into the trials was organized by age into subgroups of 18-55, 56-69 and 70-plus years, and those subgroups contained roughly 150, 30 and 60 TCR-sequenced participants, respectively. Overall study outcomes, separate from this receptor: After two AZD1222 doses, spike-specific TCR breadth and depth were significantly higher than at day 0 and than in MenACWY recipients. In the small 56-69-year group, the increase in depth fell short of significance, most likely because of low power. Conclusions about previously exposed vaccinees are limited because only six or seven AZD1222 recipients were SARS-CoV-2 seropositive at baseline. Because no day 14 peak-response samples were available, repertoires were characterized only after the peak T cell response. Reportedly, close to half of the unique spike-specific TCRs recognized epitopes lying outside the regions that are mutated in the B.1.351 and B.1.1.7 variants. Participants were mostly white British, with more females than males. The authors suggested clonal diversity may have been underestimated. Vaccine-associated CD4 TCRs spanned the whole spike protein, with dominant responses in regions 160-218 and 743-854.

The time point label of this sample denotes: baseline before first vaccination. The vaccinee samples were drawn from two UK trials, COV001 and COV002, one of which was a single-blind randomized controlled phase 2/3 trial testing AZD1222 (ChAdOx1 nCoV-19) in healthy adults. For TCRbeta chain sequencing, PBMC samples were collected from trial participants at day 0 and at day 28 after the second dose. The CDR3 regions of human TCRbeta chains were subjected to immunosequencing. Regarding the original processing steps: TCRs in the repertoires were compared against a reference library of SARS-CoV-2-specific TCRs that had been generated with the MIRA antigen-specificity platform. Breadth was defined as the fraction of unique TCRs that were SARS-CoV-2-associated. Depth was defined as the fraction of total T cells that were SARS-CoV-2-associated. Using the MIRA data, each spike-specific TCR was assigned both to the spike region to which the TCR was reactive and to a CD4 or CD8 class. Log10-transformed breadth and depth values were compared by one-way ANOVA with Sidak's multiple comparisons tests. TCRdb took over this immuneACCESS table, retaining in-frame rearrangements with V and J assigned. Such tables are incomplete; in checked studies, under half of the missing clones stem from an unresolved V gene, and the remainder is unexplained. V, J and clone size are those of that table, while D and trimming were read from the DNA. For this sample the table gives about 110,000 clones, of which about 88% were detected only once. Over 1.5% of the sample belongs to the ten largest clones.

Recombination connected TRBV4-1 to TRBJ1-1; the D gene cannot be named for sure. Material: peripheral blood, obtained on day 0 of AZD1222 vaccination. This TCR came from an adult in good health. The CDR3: CASSAVTNTEAFF. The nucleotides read TGCGCCAGCAGCGCAGTAACGAACACTGAAGCTTTCTTT.